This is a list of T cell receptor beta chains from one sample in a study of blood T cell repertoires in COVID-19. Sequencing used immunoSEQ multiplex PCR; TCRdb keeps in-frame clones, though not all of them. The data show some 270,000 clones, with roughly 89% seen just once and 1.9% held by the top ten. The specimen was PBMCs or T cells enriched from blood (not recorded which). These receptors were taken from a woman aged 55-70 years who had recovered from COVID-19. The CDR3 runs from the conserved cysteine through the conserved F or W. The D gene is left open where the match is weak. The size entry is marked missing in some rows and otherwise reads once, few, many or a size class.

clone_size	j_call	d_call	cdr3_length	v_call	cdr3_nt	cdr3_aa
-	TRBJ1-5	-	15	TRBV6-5	TGTGCCAGCAGTTTTCGGCGGGGGCCGGCTCAGCCCCAGCATTTT	CASSFRRGPAQPQHF
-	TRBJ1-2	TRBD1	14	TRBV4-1	TGCGCCAGCAGCCAAGATCGGGACAGGAGAGGCTACACCTTC	CASSQDRDRRGYTF
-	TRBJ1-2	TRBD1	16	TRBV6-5	TGTGCCAGCAGTTACTCGAGGGGGCTGGGGGTCTATGGCTACACCTTC	CASSYSRGLGVYGYTF
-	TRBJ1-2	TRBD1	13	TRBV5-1	TGCGCCAGCAGCATCGGACAGGGCTATGGCTACACCTTC	CASSIGQGYGYTF
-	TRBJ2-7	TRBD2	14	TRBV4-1	TGCGCCAGCAGCCCTGGGACTAACTCCTACGAGCAGTACTTC	CASSPGTNSYEQYF
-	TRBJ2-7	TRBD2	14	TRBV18	TGTGCCAGCTCACCCCCGGGACTAGAGTACGAGCAGTACTTC	CASSPPGLEYEQYF
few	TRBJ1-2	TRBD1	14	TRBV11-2	TGTGCCAGCAGCCTTGACAGGGGGAACTATGGCTACACCTTC	CASSLDRGNYGYTF
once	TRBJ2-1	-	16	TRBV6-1	TGTGCCAGCAGTGCCTTACTTTCCGTCGTCAGGGGACCCCAGTTCTTC	CASSALLSVVRGPQFF
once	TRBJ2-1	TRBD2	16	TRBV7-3	TGTGCCAGCAGCTTAATTCGGCTAGCGGGGAACAATGAGCAGTTCTTC	CASSLIRLAGNNEQFF
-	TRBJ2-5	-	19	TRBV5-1	TGCGCCAGCAGCTTGGATATGATTGAGTCTAGCTCGGGGCAAGAGACCCAGTACTTC	CASSLDMIESSSGQETQYF
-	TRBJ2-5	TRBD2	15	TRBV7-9	TGTGCCAGCAGCTCTGTAGCGGGAGGGCGAGAGACCCAGTACTTC	CASSSVAGGRETQYF
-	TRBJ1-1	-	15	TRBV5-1	TGCGCCAGCAGCTCCTTTACAGGGAAGAACACTGAAGCTTTCTTT	CASSSFTGKNTEAFF
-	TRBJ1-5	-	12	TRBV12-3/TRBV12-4	TGTGCCAGCCGAGGTTTGGATCAGCCCCAGCATTTT	CASRGLDQPQHF
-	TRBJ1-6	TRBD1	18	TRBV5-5	TGTGCCAGCAGCTTGGTCGGACAGGGAGTACAGTACAATTCACCCCTCCACTTT	CASSLVGQGVQYNSPLHF